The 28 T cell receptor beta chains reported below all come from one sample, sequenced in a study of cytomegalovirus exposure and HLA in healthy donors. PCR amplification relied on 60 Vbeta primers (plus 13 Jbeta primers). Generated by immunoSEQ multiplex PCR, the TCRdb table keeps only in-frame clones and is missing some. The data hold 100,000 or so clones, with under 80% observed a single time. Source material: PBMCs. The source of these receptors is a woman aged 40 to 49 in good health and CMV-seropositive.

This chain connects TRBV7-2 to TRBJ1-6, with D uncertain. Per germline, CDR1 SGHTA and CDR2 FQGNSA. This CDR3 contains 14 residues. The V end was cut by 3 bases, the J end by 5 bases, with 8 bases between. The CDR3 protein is CASSFTGDNSPLHF. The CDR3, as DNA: TGTGCCAGCAGCTTCACCGGGGATAATTCACCCCTCCACTTT.

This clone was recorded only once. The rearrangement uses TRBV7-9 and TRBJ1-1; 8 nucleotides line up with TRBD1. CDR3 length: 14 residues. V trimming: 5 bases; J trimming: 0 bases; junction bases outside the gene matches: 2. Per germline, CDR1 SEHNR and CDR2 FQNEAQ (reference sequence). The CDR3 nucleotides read TGTGCCAGCAGCCAGACAGGGGTGAACACTGAAGCTTTCTTT. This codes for CASSQTGVNTEAFF.

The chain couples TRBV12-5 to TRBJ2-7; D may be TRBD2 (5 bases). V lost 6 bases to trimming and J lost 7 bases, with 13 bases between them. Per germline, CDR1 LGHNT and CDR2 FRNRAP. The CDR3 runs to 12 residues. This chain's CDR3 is CASGMGAPEQYF. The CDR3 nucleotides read TGTGCTAGTGGAATGGGAGCACCGGAGCAGTACTTC.

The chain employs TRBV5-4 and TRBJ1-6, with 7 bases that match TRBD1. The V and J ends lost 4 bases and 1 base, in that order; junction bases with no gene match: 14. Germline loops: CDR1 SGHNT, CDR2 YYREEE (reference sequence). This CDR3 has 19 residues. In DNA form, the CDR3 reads TGTGCCAGCAGCCGAATCCGGACAGGTGTTGATTCCTATAATTCACCCCTCCACTTT. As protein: CASSRIRTGVDSYNSPLHF.

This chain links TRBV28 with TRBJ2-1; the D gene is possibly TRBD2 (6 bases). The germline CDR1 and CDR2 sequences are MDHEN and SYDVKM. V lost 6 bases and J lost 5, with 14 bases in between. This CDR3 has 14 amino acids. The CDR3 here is CASSLGTLNNEQFF. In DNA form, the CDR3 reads TGTGCCAGCAGCTTGGGGACTTTAAACAATGAGCAGTTCTTC.

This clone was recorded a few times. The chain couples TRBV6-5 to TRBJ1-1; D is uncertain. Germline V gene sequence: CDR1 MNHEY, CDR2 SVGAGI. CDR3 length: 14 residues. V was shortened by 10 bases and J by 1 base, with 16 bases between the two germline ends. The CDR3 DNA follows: TGTGCCACCCACGCGGTGGCGGCGAACACTGAAGCTTTCTTT. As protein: CATHAVAANTEAFF.

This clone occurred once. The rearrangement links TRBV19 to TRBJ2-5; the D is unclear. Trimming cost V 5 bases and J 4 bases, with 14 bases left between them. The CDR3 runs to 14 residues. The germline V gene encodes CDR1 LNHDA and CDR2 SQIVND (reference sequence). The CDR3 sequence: CASSVVWSRETQYF. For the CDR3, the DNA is TGTGCCAGTAGTGTGGTTTGGAGCCGAGAGACCCAGTACTTC.

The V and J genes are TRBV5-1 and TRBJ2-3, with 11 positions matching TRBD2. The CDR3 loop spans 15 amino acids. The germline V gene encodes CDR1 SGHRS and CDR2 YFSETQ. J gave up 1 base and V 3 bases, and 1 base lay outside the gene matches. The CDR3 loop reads CASSWGLAGTDTQYF. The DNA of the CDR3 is TGCGCCAGCAGCTGGGGACTAGCGGGCACAGATACGCAGTATTTT.

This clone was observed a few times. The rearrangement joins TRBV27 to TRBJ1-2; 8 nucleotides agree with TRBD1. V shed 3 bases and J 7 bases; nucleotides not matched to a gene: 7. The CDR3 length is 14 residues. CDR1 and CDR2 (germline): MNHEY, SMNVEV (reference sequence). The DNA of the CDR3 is TGTGCCAGCAGTTTCGACAGGGGATACTCTGGCTACACCTTC. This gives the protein CASSFDRGYSGYTF.

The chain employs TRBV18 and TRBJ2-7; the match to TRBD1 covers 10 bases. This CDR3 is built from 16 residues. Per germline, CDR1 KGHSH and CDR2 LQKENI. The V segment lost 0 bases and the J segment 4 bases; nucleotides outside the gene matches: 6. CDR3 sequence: CASSPPGTGVLYEQYF. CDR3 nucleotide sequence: TGTGCCAGCTCACCACCAGGGACAGGGGTCTTGTACGAGCAGTACTTC. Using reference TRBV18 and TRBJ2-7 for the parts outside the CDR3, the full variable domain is NAGVMQNPRHLVRRRGQEARLRCSPMKGHSHVYWYRQLPEEGLKFMVYLQKENIIDESGMPKERFSAEFPKEGPSILRIQQVVRGDSAAYFCASSPPGTGVLYEQYFGPGTRLTVT.

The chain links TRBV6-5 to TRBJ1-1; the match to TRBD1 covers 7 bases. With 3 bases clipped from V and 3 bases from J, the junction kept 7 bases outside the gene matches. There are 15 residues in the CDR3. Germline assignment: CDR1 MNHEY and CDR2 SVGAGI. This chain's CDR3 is CASSYGQARDTEAFF. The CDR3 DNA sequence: TGTGCCAGCAGTTATGGACAGGCGAGGGACACTGAAGCTTTCTTT.

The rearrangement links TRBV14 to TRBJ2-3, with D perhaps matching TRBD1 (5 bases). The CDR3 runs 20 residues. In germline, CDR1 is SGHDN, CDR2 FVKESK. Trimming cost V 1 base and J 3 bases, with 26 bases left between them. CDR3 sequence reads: CASSQVSPLSLRGRTDTQYF. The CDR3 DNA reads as TGTGCCAGCAGCCAAGTGAGTCCACTTTCGTTAAGGGGTCGGACAGATACGCAGTATTTT.

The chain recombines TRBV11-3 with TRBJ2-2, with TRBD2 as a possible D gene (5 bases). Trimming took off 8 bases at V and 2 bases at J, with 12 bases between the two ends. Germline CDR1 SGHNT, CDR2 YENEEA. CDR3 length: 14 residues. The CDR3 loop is CASAGLPNTGELFF. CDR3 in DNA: TGTGCCAGCGCCGGACTTCCAAACACCGGGGAGCTGTTTTTT.

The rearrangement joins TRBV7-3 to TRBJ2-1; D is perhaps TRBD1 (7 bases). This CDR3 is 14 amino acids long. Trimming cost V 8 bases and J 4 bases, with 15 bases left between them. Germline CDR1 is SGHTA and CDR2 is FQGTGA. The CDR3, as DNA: TGTGCCAGCTCGCAGGGGGGCCCGTACAATGAGCAGTTCTTC. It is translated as CASSQGGPYNEQFF.

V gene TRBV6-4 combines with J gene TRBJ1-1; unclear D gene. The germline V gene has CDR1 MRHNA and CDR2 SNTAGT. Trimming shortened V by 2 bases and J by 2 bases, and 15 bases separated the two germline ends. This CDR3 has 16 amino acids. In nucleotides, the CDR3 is TGTGCCAGCAGTGACCCGGTCGCCGTAGATAACACTGAAGCTTTCTTT. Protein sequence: CASSDPVAVDNTEAFF.

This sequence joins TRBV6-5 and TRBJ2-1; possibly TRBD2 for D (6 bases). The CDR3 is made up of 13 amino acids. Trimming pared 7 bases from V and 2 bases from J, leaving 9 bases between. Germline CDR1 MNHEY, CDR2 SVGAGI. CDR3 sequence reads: CASKGTAYNEQFF. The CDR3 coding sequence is TGTGCCAGCAAAGGGACTGCCTACAATGAGCAGTTCTTC.

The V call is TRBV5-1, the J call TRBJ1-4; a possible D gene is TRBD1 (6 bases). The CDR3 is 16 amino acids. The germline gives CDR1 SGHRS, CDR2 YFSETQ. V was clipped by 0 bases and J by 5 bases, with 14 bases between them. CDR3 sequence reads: CASSLDAGRGNEKLFF. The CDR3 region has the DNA TGCGCCAGCAGCTTGGATGCAGGGAGGGGGAATGAAAAACTGTTTTTT.

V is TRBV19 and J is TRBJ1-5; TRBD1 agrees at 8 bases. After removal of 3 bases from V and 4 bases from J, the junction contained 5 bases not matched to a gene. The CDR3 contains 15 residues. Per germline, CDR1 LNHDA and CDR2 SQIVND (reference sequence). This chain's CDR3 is CASSIRDRTNQPQHF. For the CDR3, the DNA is TGTGCCAGTAGTATCCGGGACAGGACAAATCAGCCCCAGCATTTT.

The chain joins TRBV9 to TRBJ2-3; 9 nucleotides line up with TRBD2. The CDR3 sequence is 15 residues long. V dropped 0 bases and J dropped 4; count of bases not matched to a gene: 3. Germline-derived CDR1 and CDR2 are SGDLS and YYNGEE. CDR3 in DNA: TGTGCCAGCAGCGTAGCGGGACTAGCCTCAGATACGCAGTATTTT. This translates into CASSVAGLASDTQYF.

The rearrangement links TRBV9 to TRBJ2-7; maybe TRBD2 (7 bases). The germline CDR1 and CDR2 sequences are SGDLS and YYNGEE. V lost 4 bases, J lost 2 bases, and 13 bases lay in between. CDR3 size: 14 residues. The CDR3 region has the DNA TGTGCCAGCAGCAGGGGGGCGGGGGCCTACGAGCAGTACTTC. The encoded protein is CASSRGAGAYEQYF.

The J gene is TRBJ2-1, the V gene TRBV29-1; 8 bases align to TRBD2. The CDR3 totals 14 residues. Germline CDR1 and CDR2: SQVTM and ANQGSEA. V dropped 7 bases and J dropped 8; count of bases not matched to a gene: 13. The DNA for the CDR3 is TGCAGCGGACTTGAATCGGGGGGGGCCGATGAGCAGTTCTTC. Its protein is CSGLESGGADEQFF.

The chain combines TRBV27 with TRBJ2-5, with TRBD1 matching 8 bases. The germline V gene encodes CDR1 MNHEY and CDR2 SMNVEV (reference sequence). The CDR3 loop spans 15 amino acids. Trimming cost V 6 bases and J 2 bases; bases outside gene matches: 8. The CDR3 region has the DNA TGTGCCAGCAGGGATCGACACAGGGGGCAAGAGACCCAGTACTTC. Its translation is CASRDRHRGQETQYF.

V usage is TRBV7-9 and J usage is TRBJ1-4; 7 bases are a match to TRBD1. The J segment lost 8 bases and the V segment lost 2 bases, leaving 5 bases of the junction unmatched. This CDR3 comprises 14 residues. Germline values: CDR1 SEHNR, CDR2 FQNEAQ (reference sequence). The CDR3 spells CASSLRETGEKLFF. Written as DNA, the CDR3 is TGTGCCAGCAGCTTAAGGGAGACAGGGGAAAAACTGTTTTTT.

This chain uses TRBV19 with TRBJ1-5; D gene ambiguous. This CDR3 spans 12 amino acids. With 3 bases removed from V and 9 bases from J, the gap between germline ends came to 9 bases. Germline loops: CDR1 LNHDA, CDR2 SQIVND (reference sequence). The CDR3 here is CASSIGSGPQHF. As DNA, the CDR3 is TGTGCCAGTAGTATCGGGAGTGGGCCCCAGCATTTT.

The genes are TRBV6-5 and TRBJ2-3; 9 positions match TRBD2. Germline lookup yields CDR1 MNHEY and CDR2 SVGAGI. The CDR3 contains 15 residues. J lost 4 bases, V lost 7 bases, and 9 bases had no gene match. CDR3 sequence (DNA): TGTGCCAGCACCCCCGGGAGCGGGGGGCCAGATACGCAGTATTTT. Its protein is CASTPGSGGPDTQYF.

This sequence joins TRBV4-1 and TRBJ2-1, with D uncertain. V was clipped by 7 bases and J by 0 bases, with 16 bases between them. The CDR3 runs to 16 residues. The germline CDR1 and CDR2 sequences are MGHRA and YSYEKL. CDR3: CASTGSVRSSYNEQFF. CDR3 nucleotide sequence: TGCGCCAGCACCGGGTCCGTCAGAAGCTCCTACAATGAGCAGTTCTTC.

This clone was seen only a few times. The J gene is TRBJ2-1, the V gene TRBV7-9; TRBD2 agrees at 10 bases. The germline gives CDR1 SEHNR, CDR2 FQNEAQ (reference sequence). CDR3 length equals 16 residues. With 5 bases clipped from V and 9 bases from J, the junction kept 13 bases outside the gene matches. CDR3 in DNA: TGTGCCAGCAGCGCAAGCGCGATAGCGGGAGGCTTTGAGCAGTTCTTC. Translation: CASSASAIAGGFEQFF. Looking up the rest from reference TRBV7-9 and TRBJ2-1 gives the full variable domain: DTGVSQNPRHKITKRGQNVTFRCDPISEHNRLYWYRQTLGQGPEFLTYFQNEAQLEKSRLLSDRFSAERPKGSFSTLEIQRTEQGDSAMYLCASSASAIAGGFEQFFGPGTRLTVL.

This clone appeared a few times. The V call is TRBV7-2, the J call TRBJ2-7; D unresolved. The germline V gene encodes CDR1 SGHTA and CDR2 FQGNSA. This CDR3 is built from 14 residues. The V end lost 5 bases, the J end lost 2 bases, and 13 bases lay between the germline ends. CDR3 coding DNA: TGTGCCAGCAGCGAACAAGAGGCTGCCTACGAGCAGTACTTC. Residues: CASSEQEAAYEQYF. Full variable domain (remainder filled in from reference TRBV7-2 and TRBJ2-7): GAGVSQSPSNKVTEKGKDVELRCDPISGHTALYWYRQSLGQGLEFLIYFQGNSAPDKSGLPSDRFSAERTGGSVSTLTIQRTQQEDSAVYLCASSEQEAAYEQYFGPGTRLTVT.